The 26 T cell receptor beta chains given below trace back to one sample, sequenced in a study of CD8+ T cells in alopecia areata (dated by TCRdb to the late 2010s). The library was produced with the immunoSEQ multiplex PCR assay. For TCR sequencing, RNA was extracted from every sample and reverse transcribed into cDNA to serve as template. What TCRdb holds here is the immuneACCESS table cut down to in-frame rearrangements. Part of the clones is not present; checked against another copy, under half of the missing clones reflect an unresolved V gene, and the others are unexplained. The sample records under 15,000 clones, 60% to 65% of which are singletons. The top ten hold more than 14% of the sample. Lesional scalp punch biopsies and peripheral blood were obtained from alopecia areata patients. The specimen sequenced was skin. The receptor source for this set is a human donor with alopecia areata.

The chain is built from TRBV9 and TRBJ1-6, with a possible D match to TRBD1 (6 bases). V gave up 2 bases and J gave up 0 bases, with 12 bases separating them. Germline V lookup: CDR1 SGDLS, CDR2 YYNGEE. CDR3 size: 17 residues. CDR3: CASSVSGGASYNSPLHF. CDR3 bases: TGTGCCAGCAGCGTCTCCGGGGGCGCCTCCTATAATTCACCCCTCCACTTT.

The DNA of the CDR3 is TGTGCCAGCAGTTACGCCGGGGGGCCCTTTGAAGCTTTCTTT. This codes for CASSYAGGPFEAFF. The chain carries TRBV6-6 and TRBJ1-1; D is perhaps TRBD1 (6 bases). Looked up from germline, CDR1 is MNHNY and CDR2 is SVGAGI (reference sequence). V lost 2 bases and J 7 bases, leaving 14 bases between the germline ends. This CDR3 spans 14 amino acids.

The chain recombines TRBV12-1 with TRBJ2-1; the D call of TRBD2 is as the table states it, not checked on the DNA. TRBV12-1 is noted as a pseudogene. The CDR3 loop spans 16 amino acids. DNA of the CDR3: TGTGCCAGCAGGCTAGCCCCGGGACTAGCGGGCAATGAGCAGTTCTTC. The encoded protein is CASRLAPGLAGNEQFF.

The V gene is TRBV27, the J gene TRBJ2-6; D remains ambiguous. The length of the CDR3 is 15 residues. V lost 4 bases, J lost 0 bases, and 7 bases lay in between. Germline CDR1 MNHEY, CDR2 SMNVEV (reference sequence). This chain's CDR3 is CASSSPSSGANVLTF. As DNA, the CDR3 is TGTGCCAGCAGTTCGCCCAGCTCTGGGGCCAACGTCCTGACTTTC.

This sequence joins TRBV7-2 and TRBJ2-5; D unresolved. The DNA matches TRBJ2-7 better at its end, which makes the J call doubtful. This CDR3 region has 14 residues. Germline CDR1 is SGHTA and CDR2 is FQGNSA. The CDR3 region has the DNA TGTGCCAGCAGCTTAGAACGGATATCCTACGAGCAGTACTTC. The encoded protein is CASSLERISYEQYF.

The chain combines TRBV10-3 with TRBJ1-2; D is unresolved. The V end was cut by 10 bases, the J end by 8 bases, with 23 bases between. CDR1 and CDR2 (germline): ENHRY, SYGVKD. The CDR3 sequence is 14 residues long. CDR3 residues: CATLSGPSPRGYTF. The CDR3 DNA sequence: TGTGCCACCCTCTCCGGGCCTTCACCTCGCGGCTACACCTTC.

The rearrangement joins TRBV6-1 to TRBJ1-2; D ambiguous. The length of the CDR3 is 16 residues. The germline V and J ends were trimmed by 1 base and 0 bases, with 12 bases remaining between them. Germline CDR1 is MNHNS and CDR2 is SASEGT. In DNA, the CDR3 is TGTGCCAGCAGTGAAGGGGTCTTTCAAGCTAACTATGGCTACACCTTC. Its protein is CASSEGVFQANYGYTF.

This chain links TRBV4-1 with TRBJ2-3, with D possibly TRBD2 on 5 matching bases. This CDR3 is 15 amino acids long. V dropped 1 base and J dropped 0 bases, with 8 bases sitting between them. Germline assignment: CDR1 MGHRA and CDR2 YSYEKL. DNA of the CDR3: TGCGCCAGCAGCCAAGCGACGGGGAGCACAGATACGCAGTATTTT. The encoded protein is CASSQATGSTDTQYF.

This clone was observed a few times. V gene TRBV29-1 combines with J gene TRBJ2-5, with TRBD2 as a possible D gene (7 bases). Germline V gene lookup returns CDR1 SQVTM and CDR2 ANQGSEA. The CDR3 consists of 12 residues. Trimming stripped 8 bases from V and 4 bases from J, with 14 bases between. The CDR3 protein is CSWGGGAETQYF. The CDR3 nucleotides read TGCAGCTGGGGAGGGGGGGCAGAGACCCAGTACTTC.

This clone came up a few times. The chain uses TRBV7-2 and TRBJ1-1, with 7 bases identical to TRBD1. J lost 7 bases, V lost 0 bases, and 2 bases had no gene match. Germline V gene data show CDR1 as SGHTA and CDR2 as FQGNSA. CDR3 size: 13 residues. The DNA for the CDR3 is TGTGCCAGCAGCTTAGCTGGGACAGATGAAGCTTTCTTT. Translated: CASSLAGTDEAFF.

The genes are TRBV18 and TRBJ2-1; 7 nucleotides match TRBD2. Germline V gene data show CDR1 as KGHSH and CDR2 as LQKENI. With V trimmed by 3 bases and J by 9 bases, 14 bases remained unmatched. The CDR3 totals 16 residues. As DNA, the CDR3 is TGTGCCAGCTCACCCCGAGGGGCGGGGGTTATTGGTGAGCAGTTCTTC. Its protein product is CASSPRGAGVIGEQFF.

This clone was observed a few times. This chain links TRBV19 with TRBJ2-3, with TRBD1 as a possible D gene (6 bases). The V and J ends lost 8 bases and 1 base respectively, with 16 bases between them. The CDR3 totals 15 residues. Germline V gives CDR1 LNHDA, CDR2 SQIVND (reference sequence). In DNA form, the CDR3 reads TGTGCCAGTTCGCGTCAGGGGCTCGGCACAGATACGCAGTATTTT. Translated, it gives CASSRQGLGTDTQYF. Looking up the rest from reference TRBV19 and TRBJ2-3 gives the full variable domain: DGGITQSPKYLFRKEGQNVTLSCEQNLNHDAMYWYRQDPGQGLRLIYYSQIVNDFQKGDIAEGYSVSREKKESFPLTVTSAQKNPTAFYLCASSRQGLGTDTQYFGPGTRLTVL.

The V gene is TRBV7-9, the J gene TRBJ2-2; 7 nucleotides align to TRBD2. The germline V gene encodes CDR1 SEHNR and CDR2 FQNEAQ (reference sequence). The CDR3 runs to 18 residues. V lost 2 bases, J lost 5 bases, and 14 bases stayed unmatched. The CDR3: CASSLNPFRGRGTGELFF. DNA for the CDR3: TGTGCCAGCAGCTTAAACCCCTTCCGGGGGAGGGGTACCGGGGAGCTGTTTTTT.

This chain's CDR3 is CSARTSGYNEQFF. The CDR3 DNA follows: TGCAGCGCTCGGACTAGCGGCTACAATGAGCAGTTCTTC. The chain is built from TRBV29-1 and TRBJ2-1; 10 bases fit TRBD2. The length of the CDR3 is 13 residues. The germline V gene has CDR1 SQVTM and CDR2 ANQGSEA. The J segment lost 3 bases and the V segment lost 7 bases, leaving 3 bases of the junction unmatched.

The chain's CDR3 is CATLTGWEKLFF. The CDR3 bases are TGTGCCACCCTGACAGGGTGGGAAAAACTGTTTTTT. This sequence joins TRBV28 and TRBJ1-4, with 7 bases that match TRBD1. V gave up 10 bases and J gave up 8 bases; unmatched junction bases: 7. CDR3 length: 12 amino acids. CDR1 and CDR2 from the germline V gene are MDHEN and SYDVKM.

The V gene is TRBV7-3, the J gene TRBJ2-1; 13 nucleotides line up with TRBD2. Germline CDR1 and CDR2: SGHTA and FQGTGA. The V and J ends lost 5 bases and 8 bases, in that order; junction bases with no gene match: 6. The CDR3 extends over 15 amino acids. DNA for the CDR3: TGTGCCAGCAGCCCCACTAGCGGGGGGGCCTATGAGCAGTTCTTC. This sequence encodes CASSPTSGGAYEQFF.

CDR3 sequence: CASSEGSGSLYQETQYF. As DNA, the CDR3 is TGCGCCAGCAGCGAGGGTAGCGGGAGTCTGTACCAAGAGACCCAGTACTTC. The gene calls are TRBV5-1 and TRBJ2-5, with TRBD2 matching over 9 bases. The J segment lost 0 bases and the V segment lost 4 bases, leaving 10 bases of the junction unmatched. Germline assignment: CDR1 SGHRS and CDR2 YFSETQ. The CDR3 totals 17 residues.

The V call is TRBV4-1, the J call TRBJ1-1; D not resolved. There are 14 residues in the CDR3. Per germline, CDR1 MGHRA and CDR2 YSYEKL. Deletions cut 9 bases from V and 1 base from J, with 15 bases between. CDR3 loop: CASRGLLRNTEAFF. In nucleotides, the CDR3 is TGCGCCAGTCGCGGACTCCTCCGGAACACTGAAGCTTTCTTT.

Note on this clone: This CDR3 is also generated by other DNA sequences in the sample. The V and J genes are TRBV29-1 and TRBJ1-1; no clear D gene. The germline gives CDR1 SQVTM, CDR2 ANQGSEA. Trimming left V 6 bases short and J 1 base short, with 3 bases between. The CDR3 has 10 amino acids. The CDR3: CSVQNTEAFF. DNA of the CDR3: TGCAGCGTACAGAACACTGAAGCTTTCTTT.

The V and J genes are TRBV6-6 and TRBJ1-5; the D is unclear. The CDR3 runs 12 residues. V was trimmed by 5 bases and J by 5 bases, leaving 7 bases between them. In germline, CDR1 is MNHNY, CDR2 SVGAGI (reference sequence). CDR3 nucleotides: TGTGCCAGCAGTCCCCTTGATCAGCCCCAGCATTTT. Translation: CASSPLDQPQHF.

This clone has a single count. Here the CDR3 reads CASTLGQLNTEAFF. CDR3 bases: TGTGCCAGCACCCTTGGACAGTTGAACACTGAAGCTTTCTTT. The V call is TRBV7-6, the J call TRBJ1-1; D may be TRBD1 (6 bases). V shed 7 bases and J shed 0 bases, with 12 bases lying between them. Germline lookup yields CDR1 SGHVS and CDR2 FNYEAQ. CDR3 length: 14 residues.

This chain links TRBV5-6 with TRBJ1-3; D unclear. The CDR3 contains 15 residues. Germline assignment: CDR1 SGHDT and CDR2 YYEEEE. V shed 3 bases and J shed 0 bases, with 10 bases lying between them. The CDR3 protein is CASSSPGFSGNTIYF. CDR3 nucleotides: TGTGCCAGCAGCTCCCCCGGCTTCTCTGGAAACACCATATATTTT.

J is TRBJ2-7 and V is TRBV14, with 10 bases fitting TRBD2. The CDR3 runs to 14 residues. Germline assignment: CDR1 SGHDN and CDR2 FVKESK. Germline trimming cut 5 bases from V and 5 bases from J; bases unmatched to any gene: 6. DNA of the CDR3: TGTGCCAGCAGCTTGAGCGGGAGGGCCGACGAGCAGTACTTC. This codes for CASSLSGRADEQYF.

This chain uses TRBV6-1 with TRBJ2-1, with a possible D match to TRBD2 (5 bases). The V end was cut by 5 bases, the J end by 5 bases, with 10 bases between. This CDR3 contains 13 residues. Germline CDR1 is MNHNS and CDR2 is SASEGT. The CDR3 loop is CASSPGTHNEQFF. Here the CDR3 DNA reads TGTGCCAGCAGTCCGGGAACCCACAATGAGCAGTTCTTC.

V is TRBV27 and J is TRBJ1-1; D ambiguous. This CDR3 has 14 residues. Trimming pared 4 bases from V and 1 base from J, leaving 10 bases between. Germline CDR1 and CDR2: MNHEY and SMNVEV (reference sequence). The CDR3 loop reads CASSSRRSNTEAFF. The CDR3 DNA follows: TGTGCCAGCAGTTCAAGAAGATCGAACACTGAAGCTTTCTTT.

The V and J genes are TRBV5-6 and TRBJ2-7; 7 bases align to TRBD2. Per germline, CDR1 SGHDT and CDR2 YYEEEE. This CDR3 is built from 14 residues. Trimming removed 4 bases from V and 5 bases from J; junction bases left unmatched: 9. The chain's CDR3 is CASSPWGGRNEQYF. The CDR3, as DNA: TGTGCCAGCAGCCCGTGGGGGGGACGGAACGAGCAGTACTTC.